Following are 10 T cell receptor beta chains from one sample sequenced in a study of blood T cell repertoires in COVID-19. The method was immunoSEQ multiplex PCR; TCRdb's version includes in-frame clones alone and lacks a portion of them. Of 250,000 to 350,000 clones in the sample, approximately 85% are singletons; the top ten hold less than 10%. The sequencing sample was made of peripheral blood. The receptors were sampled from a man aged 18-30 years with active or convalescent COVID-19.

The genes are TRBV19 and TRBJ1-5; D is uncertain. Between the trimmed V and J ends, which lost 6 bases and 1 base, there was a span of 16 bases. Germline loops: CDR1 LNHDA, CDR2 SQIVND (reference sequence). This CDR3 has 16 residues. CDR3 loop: CASRPRGGGSNQPQHF. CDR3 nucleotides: TGTGCCAGTAGACCCCGGGGTGGTGGGAGCAATCAGCCCCAGCATTTT.

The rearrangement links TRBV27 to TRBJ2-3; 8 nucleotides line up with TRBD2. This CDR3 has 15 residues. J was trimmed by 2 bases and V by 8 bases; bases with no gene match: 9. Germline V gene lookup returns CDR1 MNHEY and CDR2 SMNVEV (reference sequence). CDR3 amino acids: CASGSGAAHTDTQYF. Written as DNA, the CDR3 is TGTGCCAGCGGTAGCGGGGCCGCTCACACAGATACGCAGTATTTT.

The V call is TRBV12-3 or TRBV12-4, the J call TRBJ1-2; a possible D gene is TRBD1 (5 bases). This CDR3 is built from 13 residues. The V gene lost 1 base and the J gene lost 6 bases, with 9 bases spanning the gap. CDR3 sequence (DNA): TGTGCCAGCAGTTTAGGGGACTTCCATGGCTACACCTTC. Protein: CASSLGDFHGYTF.

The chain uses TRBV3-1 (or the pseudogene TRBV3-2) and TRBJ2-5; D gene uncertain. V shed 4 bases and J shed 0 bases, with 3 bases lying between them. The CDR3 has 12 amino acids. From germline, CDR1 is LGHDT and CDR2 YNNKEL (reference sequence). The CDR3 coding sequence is TGTGCCAGCAGCCCCTACCAAGAGACCCAGTACTTC. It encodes CASSPYQETQYF.

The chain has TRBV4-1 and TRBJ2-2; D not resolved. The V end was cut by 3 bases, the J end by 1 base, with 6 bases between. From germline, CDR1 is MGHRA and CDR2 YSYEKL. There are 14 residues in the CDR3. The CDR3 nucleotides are TGCGCCAGCAGCCAGGGCGAGAACACCGGGGAGCTGTTTTTT. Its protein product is CASSQGENTGELFF.

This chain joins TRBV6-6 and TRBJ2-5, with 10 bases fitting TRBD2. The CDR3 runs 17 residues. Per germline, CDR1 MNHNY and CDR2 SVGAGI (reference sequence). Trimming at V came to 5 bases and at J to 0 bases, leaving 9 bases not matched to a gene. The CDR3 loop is CASSPGTSEGYQETQYF. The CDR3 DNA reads TGTGCCAGCAGTCCCGGGACTAGCGAAGGGTACCAAGAGACCCAGTACTTC.

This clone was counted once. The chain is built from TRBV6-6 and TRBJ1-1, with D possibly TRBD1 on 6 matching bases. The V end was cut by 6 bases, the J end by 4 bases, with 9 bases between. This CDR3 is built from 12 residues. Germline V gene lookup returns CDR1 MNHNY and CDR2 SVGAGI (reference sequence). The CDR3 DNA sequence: TGTGCCAGCAGCCAGGGGCTCACTGAAGCTTTCTTT. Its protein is CASSQGLTEAFF.

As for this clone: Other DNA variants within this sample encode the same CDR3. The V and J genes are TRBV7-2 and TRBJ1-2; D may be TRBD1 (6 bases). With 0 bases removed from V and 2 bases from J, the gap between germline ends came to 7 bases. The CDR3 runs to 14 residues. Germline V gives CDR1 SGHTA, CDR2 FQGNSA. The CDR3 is CASSLAQGNYGYTF. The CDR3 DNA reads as TGTGCCAGCAGCTTAGCGCAGGGGAACTATGGCTACACCTTC. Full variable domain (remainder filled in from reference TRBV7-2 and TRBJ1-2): GAGVSQSPSNKVTEKGKDVELRCDPISGHTALYWYRQSLGQGLEFLIYFQGNSAPDKSGLPSDRFSAERTGGSVSTLTIQRTQQEDSAVYLCASSLAQGNYGYTFGSGTRLTVV.

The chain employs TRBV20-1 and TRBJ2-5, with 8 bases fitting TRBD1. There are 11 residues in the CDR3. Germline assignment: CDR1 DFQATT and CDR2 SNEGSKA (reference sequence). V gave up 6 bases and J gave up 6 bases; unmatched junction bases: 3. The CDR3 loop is CSATRGQTQYF. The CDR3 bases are TGCAGTGCGACCAGGGGGCAGACCCAGTACTTC.

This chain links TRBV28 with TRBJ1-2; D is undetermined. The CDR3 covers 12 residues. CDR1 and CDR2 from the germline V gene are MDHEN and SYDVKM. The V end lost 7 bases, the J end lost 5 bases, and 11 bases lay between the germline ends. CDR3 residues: CASNSGEYGYTF. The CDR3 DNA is TGTGCCAGCAACAGCGGGGAGTATGGCTACACCTTC.